The next 5 T cell receptor beta chains were all read from a single sample in a study of blood T cell repertoires in COVID-19. Method: immunoSEQ multiplex PCR; TCRdb's copy keeps in-frame clones and lacks some. The data hold approximately 130,000 clones, with approximately 84% observed a single time. Sequences were obtained from peripheral blood. The source of these receptors is a human donor in a cohort sampled during active COVID-19.

CDR3 in DNA: TGTGCCAGCAGCGCGGACAGGGGTTACCGGTATGAGCAGTTCTTC. Protein product: CASSADRGYRYEQFF. This chain links TRBV7-9 with TRBJ2-1; 9 nucleotides agree with TRBD1. This CDR3 is built from 15 residues. Germline loops: CDR1 SEHNR, CDR2 FQNEAQ (reference sequence). Unmatched junction bases numbered 10, after V lost 5 bases and J lost 8 bases.

CDR3: CASSRDSYYGYTF. As DNA, the CDR3 is TGTGCCAGCAGCAGGGACAGCTACTATGGCTACACCTTC. V is TRBV6-5 and J is TRBJ1-2; 7 bases fit TRBD1. V lost 6 bases to trimming and J lost 3 bases; unmatched junction nucleotides: 4. Germline V CDR1 and CDR2: MNHEY, SVGAGI. This CDR3 contains 13 residues.

The chain employs TRBV5-5 and TRBJ2-3, with 11 bases aligning to TRBD2. The CDR3 is 17 amino acids. The germline V gene encodes CDR1 SGHKS and CDR2 YYEKEE (reference sequence). The V gene end was trimmed by 0 bases and the J gene end by 0 bases; junction bases not matched to a gene: 3. CDR3 in amino acids: CASSLGLAGLSTDTQYF. Here the CDR3 DNA reads TGTGCCAGCAGCTTGGGACTAGCGGGACTAAGCACAGATACGCAGTATTTT.

This clone was observed a single time. The chain uses TRBV19 and TRBJ2-6, with D maybe TRBD2 (6 bases). This CDR3 spans 20 amino acids. V was trimmed by 1 base and J by 0 bases, leaving 19 bases between them. Germline V gives CDR1 LNHDA, CDR2 SQIVND (reference sequence). The CDR3: CASSIGRIRGATSGANVLTF. In DNA form, the CDR3 reads TGTGCCAGTAGTATAGGAAGGATCCGCGGGGCAACCTCTGGGGCCAACGTCCTGACTTTC.

CDR3 sequence reads: CASSYTGTDNYGYTF. The CDR3 DNA sequence: TGTGCCAGCAGTTACACCGGGACAGATAACTATGGCTACACCTTC. The chain has TRBV6-5 and TRBJ1-2; TRBD1 agrees at 7 bases. CDR3 length: 15 residues. V lost 2 bases and J lost 1; bases outside the gene matches: 4. Germline loops: CDR1 MNHEY, CDR2 SVGAGI.